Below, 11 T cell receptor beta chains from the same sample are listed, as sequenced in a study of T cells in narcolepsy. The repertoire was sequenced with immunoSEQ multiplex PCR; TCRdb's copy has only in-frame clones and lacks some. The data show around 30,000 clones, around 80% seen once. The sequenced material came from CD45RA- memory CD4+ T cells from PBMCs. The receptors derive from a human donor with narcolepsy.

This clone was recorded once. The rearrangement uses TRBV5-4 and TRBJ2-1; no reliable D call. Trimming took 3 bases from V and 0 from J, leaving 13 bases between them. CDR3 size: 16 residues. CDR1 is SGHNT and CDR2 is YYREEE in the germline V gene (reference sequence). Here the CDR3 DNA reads TGTGCCAGCAGCTCCGCAACTGGAAGCTCCTACAATGAGCAGTTCTTC. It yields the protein CASSSATGSSYNEQFF.

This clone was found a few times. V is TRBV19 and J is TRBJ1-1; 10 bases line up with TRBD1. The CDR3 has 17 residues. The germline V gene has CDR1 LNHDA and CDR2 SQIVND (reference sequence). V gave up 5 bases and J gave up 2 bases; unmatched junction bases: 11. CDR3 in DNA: TGTGCCAGTAGTCCCGCCGGGACAGGGGTACGAAACACTGAAGCTTTCTTT. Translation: CASSPAGTGVRNTEAFF.

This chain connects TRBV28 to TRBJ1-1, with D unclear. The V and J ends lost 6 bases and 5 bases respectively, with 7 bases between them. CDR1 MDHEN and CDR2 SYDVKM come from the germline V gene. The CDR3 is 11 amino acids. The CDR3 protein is CASSPRTEAFF. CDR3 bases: TGTGCCAGCAGCCCCAGGACTGAAGCTTTCTTT. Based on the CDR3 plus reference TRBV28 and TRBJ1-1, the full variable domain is DVKVTQSSRYLVKRTGEKVFLECVQDMDHENMFWYRQDPGLGLRLIYFSYDVKMKEKGDIPEGYSVSREKKERFSLILESASTNQTSMYLCASSPRTEAFFGQGTRLTVV.

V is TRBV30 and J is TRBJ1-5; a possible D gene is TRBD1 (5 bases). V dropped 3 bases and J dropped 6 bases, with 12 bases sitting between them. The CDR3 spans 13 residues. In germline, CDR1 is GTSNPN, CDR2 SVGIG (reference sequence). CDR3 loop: CAWRAQDGQPQHF. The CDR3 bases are TGTGCCTGGAGGGCACAGGACGGTCAGCCCCAGCATTTT. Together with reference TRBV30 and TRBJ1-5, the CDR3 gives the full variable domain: SQTIHQWPATLVQPVGSPLSLECTVEGTSNPNLYWYRQAAGRGLQLLFYSVGIGQISSEVPQNLSASRPQDRQFILSSKKLLLSDSGFYLCAWRAQDGQPQHFGDGTRLSIL.

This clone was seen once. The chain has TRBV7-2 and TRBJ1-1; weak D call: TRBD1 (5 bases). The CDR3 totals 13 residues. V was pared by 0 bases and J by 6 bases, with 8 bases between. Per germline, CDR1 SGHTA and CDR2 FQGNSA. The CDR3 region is CASSLAWGAEAFF. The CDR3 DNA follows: TGTGCCAGCAGCTTAGCGTGGGGGGCTGAAGCTTTCTTT.

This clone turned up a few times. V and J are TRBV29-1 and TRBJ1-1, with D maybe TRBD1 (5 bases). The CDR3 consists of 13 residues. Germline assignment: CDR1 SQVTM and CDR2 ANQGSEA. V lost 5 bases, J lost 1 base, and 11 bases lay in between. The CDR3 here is CSVWDGENTEAFF. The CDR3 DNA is TGCAGCGTTTGGGACGGAGAGAACACTGAAGCTTTCTTT.

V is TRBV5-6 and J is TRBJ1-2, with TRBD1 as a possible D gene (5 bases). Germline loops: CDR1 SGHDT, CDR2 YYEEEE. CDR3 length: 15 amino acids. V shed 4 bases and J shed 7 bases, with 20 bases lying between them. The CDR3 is CASSRIVGAGGGYTF. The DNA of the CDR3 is TGTGCCAGCAGCCGGATAGTGGGAGCTGGGGGTGGCTACACCTTC.

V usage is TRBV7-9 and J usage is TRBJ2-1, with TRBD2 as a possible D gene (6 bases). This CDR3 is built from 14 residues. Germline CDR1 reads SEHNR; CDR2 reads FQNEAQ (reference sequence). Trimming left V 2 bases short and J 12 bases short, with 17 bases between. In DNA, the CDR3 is TGTGCCAGCAGCTTAACCCTGGAGGGTGCGGGGCAGTTCTTC. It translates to CASSLTLEGAGQFF.

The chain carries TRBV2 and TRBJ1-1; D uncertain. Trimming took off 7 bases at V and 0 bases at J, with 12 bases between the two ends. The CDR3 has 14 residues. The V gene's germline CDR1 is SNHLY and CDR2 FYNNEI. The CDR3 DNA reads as TGTGCCAGCATCAGAACCCCGGTGAACACTGAAGCTTTCTTT. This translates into CASIRTPVNTEAFF.

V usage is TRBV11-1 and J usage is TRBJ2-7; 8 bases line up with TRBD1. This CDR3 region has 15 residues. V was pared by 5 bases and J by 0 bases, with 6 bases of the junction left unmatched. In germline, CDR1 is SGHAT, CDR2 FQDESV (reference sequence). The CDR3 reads CASSRDRHGSYEQYF. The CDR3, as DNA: TGTGCCAGCAGCCGGGACAGGCACGGCTCCTACGAGCAGTACTTC.

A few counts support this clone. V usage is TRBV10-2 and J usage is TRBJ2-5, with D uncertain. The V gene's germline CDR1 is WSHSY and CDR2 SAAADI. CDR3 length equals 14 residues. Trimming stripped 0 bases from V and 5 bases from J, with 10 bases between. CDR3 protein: CASSESQLGETQYF. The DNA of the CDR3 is TGCGCCAGCAGTGAGTCCCAATTGGGGGAGACCCAGTACTTC.